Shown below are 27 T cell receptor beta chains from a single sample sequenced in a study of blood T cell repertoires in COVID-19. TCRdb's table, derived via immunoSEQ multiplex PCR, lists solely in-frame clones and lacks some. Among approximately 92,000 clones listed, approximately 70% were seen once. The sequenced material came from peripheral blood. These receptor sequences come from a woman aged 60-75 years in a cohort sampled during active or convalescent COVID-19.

The CDR3 loop is CASSLAQGETEAFF. The CDR3 coding sequence is TGCGCCAGCAGCTTGGCCCAGGGGGAGACTGAAGCTTTCTTT. The chain carries TRBV5-1 and TRBJ1-1; 7 nucleotides align to TRBD1. V trimming: 0 bases; J trimming: 5 bases; junction bases outside the gene matches: 4. Germline V CDR1 and CDR2: SGHRS, YFSETQ. The CDR3 runs 14 residues.

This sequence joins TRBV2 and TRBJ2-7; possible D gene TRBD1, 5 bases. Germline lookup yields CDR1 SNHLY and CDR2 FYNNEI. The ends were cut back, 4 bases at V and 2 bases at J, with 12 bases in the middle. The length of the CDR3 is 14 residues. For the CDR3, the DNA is TGTGCCAGCAGTGTGGCAGGGCTAACCTACGAGCAGTACTTC. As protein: CASSVAGLTYEQYF.

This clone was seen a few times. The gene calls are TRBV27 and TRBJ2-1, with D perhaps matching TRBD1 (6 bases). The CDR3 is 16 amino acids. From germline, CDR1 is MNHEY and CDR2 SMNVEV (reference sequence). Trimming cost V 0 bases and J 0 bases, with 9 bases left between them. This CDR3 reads CASSLSGRGSYNEQFF. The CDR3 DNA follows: TGTGCCAGCAGTTTATCCGGCAGGGGCTCCTACAATGAGCAGTTCTTC.

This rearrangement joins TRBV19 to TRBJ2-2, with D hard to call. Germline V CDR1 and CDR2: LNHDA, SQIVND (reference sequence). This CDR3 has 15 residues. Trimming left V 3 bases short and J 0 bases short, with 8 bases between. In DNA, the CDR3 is TGTGCCAGTAGTATCGAGCGCGCGAACACCGGGGAGCTGTTTTTT. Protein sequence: CASSIERANTGELFF. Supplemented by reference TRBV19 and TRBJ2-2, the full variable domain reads DGGITQSPKYLFRKEGQNVTLSCEQNLNHDAMYWYRQDPGQGLRLIYYSQIVNDFQKGDIAEGYSVSREKKESFPLTVTSAQKNPTAFYLCASSIERANTGELFFGEGSRLTVL.

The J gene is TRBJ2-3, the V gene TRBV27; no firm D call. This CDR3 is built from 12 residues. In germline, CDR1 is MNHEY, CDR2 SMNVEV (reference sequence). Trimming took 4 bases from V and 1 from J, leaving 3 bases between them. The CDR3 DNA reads TGTGCCAGCAGTTCTGGCACAGATACGCAGTATTTT. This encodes CASSSGTDTQYF.

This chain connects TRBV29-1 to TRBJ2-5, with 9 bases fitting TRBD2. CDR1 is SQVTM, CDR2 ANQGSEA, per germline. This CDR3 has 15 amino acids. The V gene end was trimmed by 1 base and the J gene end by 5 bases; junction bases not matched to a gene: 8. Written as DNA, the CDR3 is TGCAGCGTTGAAGGGACTAGCGTTTTGATTGAGACCCAGTACTTC. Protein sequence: CSVEGTSVLIETQYF.

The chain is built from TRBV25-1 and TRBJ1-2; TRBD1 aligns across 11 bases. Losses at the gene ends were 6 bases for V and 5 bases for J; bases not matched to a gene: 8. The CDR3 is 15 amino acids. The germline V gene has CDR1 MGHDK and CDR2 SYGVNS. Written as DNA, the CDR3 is TGTGCCAGCAGCAGACCCGGGACAGGGGGGTATGGCTACACCTTC. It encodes CASSRPGTGGYGYTF.

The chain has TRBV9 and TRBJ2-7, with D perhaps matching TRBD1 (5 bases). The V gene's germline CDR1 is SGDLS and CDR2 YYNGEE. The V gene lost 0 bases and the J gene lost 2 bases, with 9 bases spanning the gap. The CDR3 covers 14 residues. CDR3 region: CASSVADSTYEQYF. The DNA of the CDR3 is TGTGCCAGCAGCGTAGCCGACAGTACCTACGAGCAGTACTTC.

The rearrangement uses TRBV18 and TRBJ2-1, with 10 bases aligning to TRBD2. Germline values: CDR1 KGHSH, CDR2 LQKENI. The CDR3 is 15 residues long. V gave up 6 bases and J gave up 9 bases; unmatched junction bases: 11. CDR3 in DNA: TGTGCCAGCTCCCGTACTAGCGGGGTGCTTAGTGAGCAGTTCTTC. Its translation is CASSRTSGVLSEQFF.

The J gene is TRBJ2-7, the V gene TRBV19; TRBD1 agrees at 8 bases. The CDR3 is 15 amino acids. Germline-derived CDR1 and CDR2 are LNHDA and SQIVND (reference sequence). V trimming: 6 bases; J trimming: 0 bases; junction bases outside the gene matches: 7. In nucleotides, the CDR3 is TGTGCCAGTAGCCAGGACAGGGCCACCTCCTACGAGCAGTACTTC. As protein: CASSQDRATSYEQYF.

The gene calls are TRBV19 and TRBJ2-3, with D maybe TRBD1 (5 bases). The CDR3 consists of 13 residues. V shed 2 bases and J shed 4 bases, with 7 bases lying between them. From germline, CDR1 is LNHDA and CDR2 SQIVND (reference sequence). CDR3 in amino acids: CASSIQGADTQYF. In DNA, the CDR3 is TGTGCCAGTAGTATACAGGGCGCAGATACGCAGTATTTT.

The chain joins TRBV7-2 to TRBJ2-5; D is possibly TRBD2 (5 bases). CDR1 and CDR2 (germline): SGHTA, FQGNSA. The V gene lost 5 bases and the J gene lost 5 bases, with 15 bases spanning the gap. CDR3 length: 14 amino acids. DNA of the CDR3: TGTGCCAGCAGCCGTCCCGGAGGTTGGGAGACCCAGTACTTC. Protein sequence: CASSRPGGWETQYF. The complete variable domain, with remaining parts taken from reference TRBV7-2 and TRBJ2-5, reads GAGVSQSPSNKVTEKGKDVELRCDPISGHTALYWYRQSLGQGLEFLIYFQGNSAPDKSGLPSDRFSAERTGGSVSTLTIQRTQQEDSAVYLCASSRPGGWETQYFGPGTRLLVL.

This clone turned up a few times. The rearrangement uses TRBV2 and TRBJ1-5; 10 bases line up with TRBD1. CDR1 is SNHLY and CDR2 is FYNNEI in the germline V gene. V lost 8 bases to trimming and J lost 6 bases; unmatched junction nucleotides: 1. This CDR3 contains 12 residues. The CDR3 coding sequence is TGTGCCAGCGGACAGGGGGTTCAGCCCCAGCATTTT. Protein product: CASGQGVQPQHF.

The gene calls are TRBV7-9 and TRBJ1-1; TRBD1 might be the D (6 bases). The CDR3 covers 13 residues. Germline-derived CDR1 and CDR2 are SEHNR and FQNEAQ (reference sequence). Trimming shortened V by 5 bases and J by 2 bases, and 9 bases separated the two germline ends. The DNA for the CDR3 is TGTGCCAGCAGCCTGGGGACAAACACTGAAGCTTTCTTT. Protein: CASSLGTNTEAFF.

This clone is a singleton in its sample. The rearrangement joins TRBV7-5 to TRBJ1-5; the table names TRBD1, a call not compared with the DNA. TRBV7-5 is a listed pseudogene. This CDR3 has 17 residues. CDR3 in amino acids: CARSSNQTDRDHQPQHF. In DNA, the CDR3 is TGTGCCAGAAGCTCGAACCAGACGGACAGGGATCATCAGCCCCAGCATTTT.

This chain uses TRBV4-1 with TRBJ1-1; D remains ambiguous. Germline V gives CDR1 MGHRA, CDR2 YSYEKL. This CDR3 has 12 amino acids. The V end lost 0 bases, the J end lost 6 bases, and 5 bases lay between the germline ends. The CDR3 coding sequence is TGCGCCAGCAGCCAAGATCAATCTGAAGCTTTCTTT. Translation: CASSQDQSEAFF.

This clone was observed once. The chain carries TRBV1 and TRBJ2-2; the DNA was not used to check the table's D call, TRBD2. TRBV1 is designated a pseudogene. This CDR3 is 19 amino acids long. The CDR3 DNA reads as TGCACCAGCAGCCAAGATTCAATCCAACGGGGGAGGGCCACCGGGGAGCTGTTTTTT. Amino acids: CTSSQDSIQRGRATGELFF.

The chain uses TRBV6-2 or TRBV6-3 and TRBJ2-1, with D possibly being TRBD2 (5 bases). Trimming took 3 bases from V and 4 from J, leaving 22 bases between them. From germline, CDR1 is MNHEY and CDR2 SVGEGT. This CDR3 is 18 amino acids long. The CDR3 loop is CASSYGFGERVVYNEQFF. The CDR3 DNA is TGTGCCAGCAGTTATGGTTTCGGGGAAAGAGTAGTGTACAATGAGCAGTTCTTC.

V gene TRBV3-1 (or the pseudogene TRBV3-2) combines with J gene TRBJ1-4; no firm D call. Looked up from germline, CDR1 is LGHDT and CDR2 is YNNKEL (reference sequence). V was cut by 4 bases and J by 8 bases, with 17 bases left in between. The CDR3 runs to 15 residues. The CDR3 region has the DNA TGTGCCAGCAGCCCCCGGGAATCTCCCGGGGAAAAACTGTTTTTT. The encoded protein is CASSPRESPGEKLFF.

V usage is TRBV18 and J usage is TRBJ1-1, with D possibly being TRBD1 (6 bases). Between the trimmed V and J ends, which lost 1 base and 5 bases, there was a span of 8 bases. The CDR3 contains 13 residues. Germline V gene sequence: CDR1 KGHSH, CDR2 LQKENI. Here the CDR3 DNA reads TGTGCCAGCTCACCACGACAGGCTACTGAAGCTTTCTTT. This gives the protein CASSPRQATEAFF.

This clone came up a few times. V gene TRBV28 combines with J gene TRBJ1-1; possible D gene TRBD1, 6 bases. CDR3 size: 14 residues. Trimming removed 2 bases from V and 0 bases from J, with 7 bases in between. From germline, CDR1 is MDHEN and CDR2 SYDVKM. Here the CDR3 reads CASSLGTMNTEAFF. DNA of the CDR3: TGTGCCAGCAGTTTAGGGACAATGAACACTGAAGCTTTCTTT.

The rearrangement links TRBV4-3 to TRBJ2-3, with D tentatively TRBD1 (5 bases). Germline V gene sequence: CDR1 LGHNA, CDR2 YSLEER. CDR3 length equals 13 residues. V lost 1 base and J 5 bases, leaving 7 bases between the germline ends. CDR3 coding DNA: TGCGCCAGCAGCCAAGCCGGACAAGATACGCAGTATTTT. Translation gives CASSQAGQDTQYF.

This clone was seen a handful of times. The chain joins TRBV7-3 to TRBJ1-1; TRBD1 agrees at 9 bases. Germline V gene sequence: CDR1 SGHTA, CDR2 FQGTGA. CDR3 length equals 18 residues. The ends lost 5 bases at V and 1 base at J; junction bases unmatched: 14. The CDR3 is CASSPFPGQGSKNTEAFF. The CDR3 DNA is TGTGCCAGCAGCCCCTTTCCGGGACAGGGTAGTAAGAACACTGAAGCTTTCTTT.

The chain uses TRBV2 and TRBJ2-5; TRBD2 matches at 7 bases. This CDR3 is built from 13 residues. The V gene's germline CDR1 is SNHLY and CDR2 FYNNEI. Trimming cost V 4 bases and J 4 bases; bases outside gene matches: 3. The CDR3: CASSVGGRETQYF. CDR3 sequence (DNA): TGTGCCAGCAGTGTCGGGGGGAGAGAGACCCAGTACTTC. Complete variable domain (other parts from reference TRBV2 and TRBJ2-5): EPEVTQTPSHQVTQMGQEVILRCVPISNHLYFYWYRQILGQKVEFLVSFYNNEISEKSEIFDDQFSVERPDGSNFTLKIRSTKLEDSAMYFCASSVGGRETQYFGPGTRLLVL.

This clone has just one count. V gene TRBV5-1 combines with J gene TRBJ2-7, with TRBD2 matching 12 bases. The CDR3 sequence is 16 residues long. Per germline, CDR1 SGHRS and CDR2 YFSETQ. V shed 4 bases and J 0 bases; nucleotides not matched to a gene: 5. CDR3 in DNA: TGCGCCAGCAGCCCGACTAGCGGGGGAAGCTCCTACGAGCAGTACTTC. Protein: CASSPTSGGSSYEQYF.

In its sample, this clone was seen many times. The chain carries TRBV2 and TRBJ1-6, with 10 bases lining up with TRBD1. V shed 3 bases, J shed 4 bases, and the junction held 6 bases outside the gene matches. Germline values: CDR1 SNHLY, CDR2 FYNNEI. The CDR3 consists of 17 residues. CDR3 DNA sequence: TGTGCCAGCAGTGAGCAGACAGGGGGCCGATATAATTCACCCCTCCACTTT. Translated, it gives CASSEQTGGRYNSPLHF.

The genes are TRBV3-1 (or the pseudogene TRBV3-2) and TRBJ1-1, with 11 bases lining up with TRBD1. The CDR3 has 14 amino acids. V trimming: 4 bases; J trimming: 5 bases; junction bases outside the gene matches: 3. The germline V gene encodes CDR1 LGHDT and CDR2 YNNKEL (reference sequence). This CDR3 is CASSPRDRGTEAFF. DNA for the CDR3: TGTGCCAGCAGCCCCCGGGACAGGGGGACTGAAGCTTTCTTT.